This T cell receptor (beta chain) was obtained from a study of T-cell memory formation after mild COVID-19. Via MiXCR, TCRdb re-called the 5' RACE reads, giving one row per CDR3 protein. This table has approximately 100,000 distinct CDR3 sequences, around 11% appearing once. Sequencing was done on a sample of PBMCs or a T cell subset sorted from them (not recorded which). The TCR originated in an adult woman who had mild COVID-19 (a few samples of this study predate the infection). Cell type and time point are not known.

In DNA form, the CDR3 reads TGTGCCAGCAGCCAAGCTGAAGAGACCCAGTACTTC. Translation: CASSQAEETQYF. The V call is TRBV4-2, the J call TRBJ2-5; D is unresolved. There are 12 residues in the CDR3. The germline CDR1 and CDR2 sequences are LGHNA and YNFKEQ. V lost 1 base and J lost 3, with 3 bases in between.